A selection of T cell receptor beta chains follows, all from one sample in a study of blood T cell repertoires in COVID-19. This table comes from immunoSEQ multiplex PCR, and its TCRdb copy is limited to in-frame clones, with some not included. Among 150,000 to 200,000 clones listed, 92% were seen once. Sequenced input: peripheral blood. These TCRs come from a man aged 25 to 45 with COVID-19, enrolled during active disease. Each CDR3 is given with its conserved first and last residue. Each record gives: CDR3 DNA, CDR3 protein, clone size, V gene, J gene, D gene. D genes are given only for firm matches. Not all rows give a size; the values are once, few, many and, for expanded clones, a class.

DNA: TGTGCCAGCTCGCCGAGCTCTGGAAACACCATATATTTT
CDR3: CASSPSSGNTIYF
size: .
V: TRBV7-3
J: TRBJ1-3
D: .

DNA: TGTGCCAACAGCGTGGGGGAGGGGAGCGGTTACTCCTACGAGCAGTACTTC
CDR3: CANSVGEGSGYSYEQYF
size: .
V: TRBV9
J: TRBJ2-7
D: TRBD2

DNA: TGTGCCAGCAGTATCTCCTACAATGAGCAGTTCTTC
CDR3: CASSISYNEQFF
size: .
V: TRBV7-9
J: TRBJ2-1
D: .

DNA: TGTGCCATCAGTGAGTTCAGGGATGATACGCAGTATTTT
CDR3: CAISEFRDDTQYF
size: .
V: TRBV10-3
J: TRBJ2-3
D: .

DNA: TGTGCCAGCAGCGACCCGAGGGGGGGCTATTCACCCCTCCACTTT
CDR3: CASSDPRGGYSPLHF
size: .
V: TRBV9
J: TRBJ1-6
D: .

DNA: TGTGCCAGCAGTGACATCCCCGGGACTAACACCGGGGAGCTGTTTTTT
CDR3: CASSDIPGTNTGELFF
size: .
V: TRBV6-1
J: TRBJ2-2
D: .

DNA: TGTGCCAGCAGCTCCCACGTGATGACAGGCAGGTCACCCCTCCACTTT
CDR3: CASSSHVMTGRSPLHF
size: .
V: TRBV11-2
J: TRBJ1-6
D: .

DNA: TGCGCCAGCAGCCAAGATAAGGGGTACACTGAAGCTTTCTTT
CDR3: CASSQDKGYTEAFF
size: .
V: TRBV4-3
J: TRBJ1-1
D: .

DNA: TGTGCCAGCAGCCCAGGACAGGGCGAGGGGGGCTACACCTTC
CDR3: CASSPGQGEGGYTF
size: once
V: TRBV7-3
J: TRBJ1-2
D: TRBD1

DNA: TGTGCCAGCAGTTTAAGCGCCCTACCAGGGCGCTATGGCTACACCTTC
CDR3: CASSLSALPGRYGYTF
size: .
V: TRBV27
J: TRBJ1-2
D: .

DNA: TGTGCCAGCAGTTCGGGACAGCTCAGGGGGCAGTACTTC
CDR3: CASSSGQLRGQYF
size: .
V: TRBV6-5
J: TRBJ2-7
D: TRBD1

DNA: TGTGCCAGCAGTTCGGAGACAGTCTCCTACAATGAGCAGTTCTTC
CDR3: CASSSETVSYNEQFF
size: few
V: TRBV5-6
J: TRBJ2-1
D: .

DNA: TGTGCCAGCAGTTCAACCGGGACTAGCGGGAATGAGCAGTTCTTC
CDR3: CASSSTGTSGNEQFF
size: .
V: TRBV28
J: TRBJ2-1
D: TRBD2

DNA: TGTGCCAGTAGTGTGCCCCCCCACAGGGTCCGGGACGGAGGAAAGTTGAGGCAGTACTTC
CDR3: CASSVPPHRVRDGGKLRQYF
size: few
V: TRBV19
J: TRBJ2-7
D: .

DNA: TGCGCCAGCAGGGCGGGGGGCACGGGGAACATTCAGTACTTC
CDR3: CASRAGGTGNIQYF
size: .
V: TRBV5-1
J: TRBJ2-4
D: TRBD2

DNA: TGTGCCAGTAGTATCCTCTATTTGTACGGGAGTTCGGCAGATACGCAGTATTTT
CDR3: CASSILYLYGSSADTQYF
size: .
V: TRBV19
J: TRBJ2-3
D: .

DNA: TGTGCCAGCAGCCCTGGGACTAGCGGGAGGCATTCCTACGAGCAGTACTTC
CDR3: CASSPGTSGRHSYEQYF
size: once
V: TRBV9
J: TRBJ2-7
D: TRBD2

DNA: TGCGCCAGCAGCCCCAGCAAGACAGGGTCCCAGCCCCAGCATTTT
CDR3: CASSPSKTGSQPQHF
size: once
V: TRBV4-1
J: TRBJ1-5
D: TRBD1

DNA: TGTGCCAGCGGACAGGGTGGGGAAAAACTGTTTTTT
CDR3: CASGQGGEKLFF
size: .
V: TRBV5-4
J: TRBJ1-4
D: TRBD1

DNA: TGTGCCACCCTACCGGGGGATATGAGCACAGATACGCAGTATTTT
CDR3: CATLPGDMSTDTQYF
size: .
V: TRBV24-1
J: TRBJ2-3
D: .

DNA: TGTGCCAGTAGTTCGAGGGGGCGAGAGCCCCAGCATTTT
CDR3: CASSSRGREPQHF
size: .
V: TRBV19
J: TRBJ1-5
D: TRBD1

DNA: TGTGCCAGTAGTAAAACTCAGGGATCACGGTCCTACGAGCAGTACTTC
CDR3: CASSKTQGSRSYEQYF
size: .
V: TRBV19
J: TRBJ2-7
D: .

DNA: TGTGCCAGCTCCCCCGCGATCCCGAACACTGAAGCTTTCTTT
CDR3: CASSPAIPNTEAFF
size: .
V: TRBV18
J: TRBJ1-1
D: .

DNA: TGTGCCAGCAGTTACCACGCCGGGGGGGGTTGGACTGAAGCTTTCTTT
CDR3: CASSYHAGGGWTEAFF
size: .
V: TRBV6-5
J: TRBJ1-1
D: .

DNA: TGTGCCACCGGTCAGGGGGCGGAAGATACGCAGTATTTT
CDR3: CATGQGAEDTQYF
size: .
V: TRBV24-1
J: TRBJ2-3
D: TRBD1

DNA: TGTGCCAGCAGCTTGGTCACGGCCGGAGTAAATCAGCCCCAGCATTTT
CDR3: CASSLVTAGVNQPQHF
size: .
V: TRBV5-8
J: TRBJ1-5
D: .

DNA: TGTGCCATTGGACAGGCCTACGAGCAGTACTTC
CDR3: CAIGQAYEQYF
size: .
V: TRBV10-3
J: TRBJ2-7
D: TRBD1

DNA: TGTGCCAGCTCACCTCGAGACCAAGGGACAGAGCAGTTCTTC
CDR3: CASSPRDQGTEQFF
size: .
V: TRBV18
J: TRBJ2-1
D: .

DNA: TGTGCCAGTAGTATAGTATTGTCGGTTCCTGGGGCCAACGTCCTGACTTTC
CDR3: CASSIVLSVPGANVLTF
size: .
V: TRBV19
J: TRBJ2-6
D: .

DNA: TGTGCCACCAGTGACCAGGGACTAGCGGGAGAAGAGACCCAGTACTTC
CDR3: CATSDQGLAGEETQYF
size: once
V: TRBV24-1
J: TRBJ2-5
D: TRBD2

DNA: TGTGCCAGCAGTGTAACTGGGACTTCATCCTCCATCAGCACAGATACGCAGTATTTT
CDR3: CASSVTGTSSSISTDTQYF
size: .
V: TRBV6-4
J: TRBJ2-3
D: .

DNA: TGTGCCAGCTCGCGGGAGGAAATGAGAAATGAGCAGTTCTTC
CDR3: CASSREEMRNEQFF
size: .
V: TRBV5-6
J: TRBJ2-1
D: TRBD2

DNA: TGTGCCAGCTCAACAGGGGTGGACGGCTACACCTTC
CDR3: CASSTGVDGYTF
size: .
V: TRBV18
J: TRBJ1-2
D: TRBD1

DNA: TGCGCCAGCAGCCAAGGTCTCAGGGGGCTGGATGAAAAACTGTTTTTT
CDR3: CASSQGLRGLDEKLFF
size: .
V: TRBV4-1
J: TRBJ1-4
D: TRBD1

DNA: TGTGCCAGCAGCCAAGGGTCGGGAAATCAGCCCCAGCATTTT
CDR3: CASSQGSGNQPQHF
size: .
V: TRBV3-1/TRBV3-2
J: TRBJ1-5
D: .